The 21 T cell receptor beta chains below all came from one sample that was sequenced in a study of shared clonotypes between healthy human individuals. The protocol was immunoSEQ multiplex PCR, while the TCRdb copy is restricted to in-frame clones and leaves out a portion. The sample lists 900,000 to 1,200,000 clones, approximately 78% occurring once. The sample consisted of memory CD4+ T cells from PBMCs. As to subset: CD45RA-negative fraction. Source of these receptors: a man between 18 and 29 years old in good health. Some clones in this sample may be carry-over from other donors' samples.

The chain uses TRBV7-2 and TRBJ2-1; 8 bases fit TRBD2. With V trimmed by 3 bases and J by 1 base, 2 bases remained unmatched. The CDR3 is 15 amino acids. Germline V gene lookup returns CDR1 SGHTA and CDR2 FQGNSA. The CDR3 reads CASSFTGGSYNEQFF. The CDR3 DNA reads as TGTGCCAGCAGCTTCACGGGAGGGTCCTACAATGAGCAGTTCTTC.

The count of this clone is one. The DNA for the CDR3 is TGCGCCAGCAGCCAAGTCTCCCTCCTTGAAGAAAGCTATGGCTACACCTTC. It specifies CASSQVSLLEESYGYTF. V and J are TRBV4-3 and TRBJ1-2, with D unresolved. Trimming left V 1 base short and J 4 bases short, with 19 bases between. The CDR3 is 17 residues long. Per germline, CDR1 LGHNA and CDR2 YSLEER.

A remark on this clone: Distinct nucleotide sequences in the sample also encode this CDR3. CDR3 protein: CASSPGTAYNEQFF. Written as DNA, the CDR3 is TGCGCCAGCAGCCCAGGGACAGCCTACAATGAGCAGTTCTTC. The chain joins TRBV5-1 to TRBJ2-1, with 7 positions matching TRBD1. Germline CDR1 SGHRS, CDR2 YFSETQ. The CDR3 has 14 amino acids. The V segment lost 4 bases and the J segment 2 bases; nucleotides outside the gene matches: 3.

In the case of this clone: The sample has other DNA sequences that encode this CDR3 too. The chain recombines TRBV7-2 with TRBJ1-5; 9 nucleotides align to TRBD1. Unmatched junction bases numbered 5, after V lost 5 bases and J lost 6 bases. The CDR3 is 14 amino acids. Germline V gene lookup returns CDR1 SGHTA and CDR2 FQGNSA. The CDR3: CASSLDRGGQPQHF. In DNA, the CDR3 is TGTGCCAGCAGCCTGGACAGGGGCGGTCAGCCCCAGCATTTT. The complete variable domain, with remaining parts taken from reference TRBV7-2 and TRBJ1-5, reads GAGVSQSPSNKVTEKGKDVELRCDPISGHTALYWYRQSLGQGLEFLIYFQGNSAPDKSGLPSDRFSAERTGGSVSTLTIQRTQQEDSAVYLCASSLDRGGQPQHFGDGTRLSIL.

The rearrangement joins TRBV7-9 to TRBJ2-2; D is undetermined. V was clipped by 1 base and J by 11 bases, with 11 bases between them. CDR3 length: 13 residues. Germline CDR1 and CDR2: SEHNR and FQNEAQ (reference sequence). CDR3 in amino acids: CASSLVGLSELFF. The DNA of the CDR3 is TGTGCCAGCAGCTTAGTGGGCCTTAGTGAGCTGTTTTTT.

This chain connects TRBV20-1 to TRBJ2-1, with D possibly TRBD2 on 6 matching bases. Trimming pared 6 bases from V and 10 bases from J, leaving 10 bases between. The CDR3 length is 10 residues. Germline assignment: CDR1 DFQATT and CDR2 SNEGSKA (reference sequence). The CDR3 reads CSALRGEQFF. The CDR3 DNA sequence: TGCAGTGCGCTGCGGGGAGAGCAGTTCTTC.

This clone appeared many times. The same CDR3 is also encoded by other DNA sequences in this sample. The chain employs TRBV6-1 and TRBJ2-7; D is undetermined. The CDR3 is 11 residues long. CDR1 and CDR2 from the germline V gene are MNHNS and SASEGT. V was cut by 6 bases and J by 3 bases, with 6 bases left in between. The CDR3: CASRGHYEQYF. CDR3 DNA: TGTGCCAGCAGGGGTCACTACGAGCAGTACTTC.

V and J are TRBV18 and TRBJ2-7; 11 nucleotides align to TRBD2. The CDR3 is 15 residues long. The V gene end was trimmed by 1 base and the J gene end by 2 bases; junction bases not matched to a gene: 1. Germline lookup yields CDR1 KGHSH and CDR2 LQKENI. The CDR3 DNA sequence: TGTGCCAGCTCACCACTAGCGGGAGGGGCCTACGAGCAGTACTTC. This gives the protein CASSPLAGGAYEQYF. The complete variable domain, with remaining parts taken from reference TRBV18 and TRBJ2-7, reads NAGVMQNPRHLVRRRGQEARLRCSPMKGHSHVYWYRQLPEEGLKFMVYLQKENIIDESGMPKERFSAEFPKEGPSILRIQQVVRGDSAAYFCASSPLAGGAYEQYFGPGTRLTVT.

This clone was observed once. The chain couples TRBV28 to TRBJ1-3; D may be TRBD1 (6 bases). The V end was cut by 7 bases, the J end by 3 bases, with 19 bases between. The CDR3 contains 16 residues. Germline CDR1 is MDHEN and CDR2 is SYDVKM. In DNA, the CDR3 is TGTGCCAGCACCAATGAAGGGGGTGTGAATGGAAACACCATATATTTT. Amino acid sequence: CASTNEGGVNGNTIYF.

The genes are TRBV7-8 and TRBJ2-7; D perhaps matches TRBD2 (5 bases). Germline V lookup: CDR1 SGHVS, CDR2 FQNEAQ. The CDR3 covers 14 residues. Trimming took 3 bases from V and 2 from J, leaving 11 bases between them. The CDR3 nucleotides read TGTGCCAGCAGCTTGGCCAACGGGGCCTACGAGCAGTACTTC. The encoded protein is CASSLANGAYEQYF. The full variable domain, its missing parts supplied by reference TRBV7-8 and TRBJ2-7, is GAGVSQSPRYKVAKRGQDVALRCDPISGHVSLFWYQQALGQGPEFLTYFQNEAQLDKSGLPSDRFFAERPEGSVSTLKIQRTQQEDSAVYLCASSLANGAYEQYFGPGTRLTVT.

The genes are TRBV5-8 and TRBJ2-7; maybe TRBD2 (5 bases). The length of the CDR3 is 15 residues. V lost 0 bases and J 5 bases, leaving 15 bases between the germline ends. Germline V CDR1 and CDR2: SGHTS, YDEGEE. DNA of the CDR3: TGTGCCAGCAGCTTGGAGCGCTTTGGGAGTGACGAGCAGTACTTC. Translated: CASSLERFGSDEQYF. The variable domain in full, completed from reference TRBV5-8 and TRBJ2-7, reads EAGVTQSPTHLIKTRGQQATLRCSPISGHTSVYWYQQALGLGLQFLLWYDEGEERNRGNFPPRFSGRQFPNYSSELNVNALELEDSALYLCASSLERFGSDEQYFGPGTRLTVT.

J is TRBJ2-3 and V is TRBV5-4, with 8 bases that match TRBD1. Unmatched junction bases numbered 1, after V lost 3 bases and J lost 1 base. The germline gives CDR1 SGHNT, CDR2 YYREEE (reference sequence). This CDR3 spans 14 amino acids. For the CDR3, the DNA is TGTGCCAGCAGCTCAGGGGGCCGCACAGATACGCAGTATTTT. It specifies CASSSGGRTDTQYF.

The chain couples TRBV5-1 to TRBJ2-5; 9 nucleotides agree with TRBD2. Losses at the gene ends were 4 bases for V and 1 base for J; bases not matched to a gene: 5. The CDR3 is 15 amino acids. Germline V gives CDR1 SGHRS, CDR2 YFSETQ. CDR3 coding DNA: TGCGCCAGCAGCACGGGGACTAGCAGCCAAGAGACCCAGTACTTC. Its translation is CASSTGTSSQETQYF.

CDR3: CASSIGARGFGYTF. For the CDR3, the DNA is TGTGCCAGTAGTATAGGGGCCAGGGGGTTCGGCTACACCTTC. This rearrangement joins TRBV19 to TRBJ1-2; 7 nucleotides align to TRBD1. CDR1 and CDR2 from the germline V gene are LNHDA and SQIVND (reference sequence). The V segment lost 1 base and the J segment 8 bases; nucleotides outside the gene matches: 7. The CDR3 runs to 14 residues.

The V call is TRBV7-2, the J call TRBJ1-2; tentative D call: TRBD1 (5 bases). With 2 bases removed from V and 8 bases from J, the gap between germline ends came to 12 bases. There are 13 residues in the CDR3. Germline CDR1 SGHTA, CDR2 FQGNSA. The CDR3 bases are TGTGCCAGCAGCTTATGGGGGTTATGGGGCTACACCTTC. Translating gives CASSLWGLWGYTF.

With respect to this clone: A far larger clone is one base from this, pointing to a likely read error. This likely comes from a read error, as the CDR3 has no conserved phenylalanine or tryptophan at its end. The genes are TRBV30 and TRBJ1-1; TRBD1 aligns across 10 bases. Germline V gene sequence: CDR1 GTSNPN, CDR2 SVGIG (reference sequence). The length of the CDR3 is 16 residues. Trimming cost V 3 bases and J 5 bases; bases outside gene matches: 12. This CDR3 reads CAWRTGLGQGNTEAFL. In nucleotides, the CDR3 is TGTGCCTGGAGAACAGGACTGGGACAGGGGAATACTGAAGCTTTCCTT.

The rearrangement uses TRBV5-1 and TRBJ1-2, with 9 bases fitting TRBD1. V shed 0 bases, J shed 8 bases, and the junction held 11 bases outside the gene matches. This CDR3 is 16 amino acids long. Germline V gene lookup returns CDR1 SGHRS and CDR2 YFSETQ. This CDR3 reads CASSLDGTGLLRGYTF. The CDR3 coding sequence is TGCGCCAGCAGCTTGGACGGGACAGGGCTTCTGAGAGGCTACACCTTC.

There are a few counts of this clone. This chain connects TRBV7-2 to TRBJ1-1; D remains ambiguous. The CDR3 extends over 13 amino acids. Looked up from germline, CDR1 is SGHTA and CDR2 is FQGNSA. The V and J ends lost 4 bases and 0 bases respectively, with 6 bases between them. CDR3 amino acids: CASSYSLNTEAFF. DNA for the CDR3: TGTGCCAGCAGCTACAGTTTGAACACTGAAGCTTTCTTT. The whole variable domain, filled in from reference TRBV7-2 and TRBJ1-1, reads GAGVSQSPSNKVTEKGKDVELRCDPISGHTALYWYRQSLGQGLEFLIYFQGNSAPDKSGLPSDRFSAERTGGSVSTLTIQRTQQEDSAVYLCASSYSLNTEAFFGQGTRLTVV.

The rearrangement joins TRBV14 to TRBJ2-3, with TRBD2 matching over 7 bases. V lost 1 base to trimming and J lost 13 bases; unmatched junction nucleotides: 11. This CDR3 comprises 14 residues. Germline CDR1 reads SGHDN; CDR2 reads FVKESK. The CDR3 loop is CASSQGLQARGEYF. CDR3 DNA sequence: TGTGCCAGCAGCCAAGGACTTCAGGCCCGGGGGGAGTATTTT.

This sequence joins TRBV5-5 and TRBJ2-5; D gene unclear. CDR3 length: 14 amino acids. V was cut by 0 bases and J by 5 bases, with 11 bases left in between. Germline values: CDR1 SGHKS, CDR2 YYEKEE (reference sequence). The CDR3, as DNA: TGTGCCAGCAGCTTGGGCATAGGGATGGAGACCCAGTACTTC. It translates to CASSLGIGMETQYF.

This rearrangement joins TRBV27 to TRBJ1-2; 8 nucleotides line up with TRBD1. Germline trimming cut 3 bases from V and 7 bases from J; bases unmatched to any gene: 4. CDR1 is MNHEY and CDR2 is SMNVEV in the germline V gene (reference sequence). CDR3 length: 13 residues. This CDR3 is CASSLQGAGGYTF. DNA for the CDR3: TGTGCCAGCAGTTTGCAGGGGGCGGGTGGCTACACCTTC.